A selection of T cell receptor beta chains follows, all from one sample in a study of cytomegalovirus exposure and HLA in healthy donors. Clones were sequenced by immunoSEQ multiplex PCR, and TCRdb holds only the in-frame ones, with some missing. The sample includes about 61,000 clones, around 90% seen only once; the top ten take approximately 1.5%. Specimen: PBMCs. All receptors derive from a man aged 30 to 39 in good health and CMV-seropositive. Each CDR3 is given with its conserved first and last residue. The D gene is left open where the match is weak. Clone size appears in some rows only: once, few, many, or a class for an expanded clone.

CASSPDGDYGYTF	TGTGCCAGTAGTCCTGACGGAGACTATGGCTACACCTTC	-	-	TRBV19	TRBJ1-2
CASRSGQPNEKLFF	TGTGCCAGTAGAAGCGGACAGCCGAATGAAAAACTGTTTTTT	-	-	TRBV19	TRBJ1-4
CASSLGQGIGTDTQYF	TGTGCCAGCAGCTTGGGACAGGGGATTGGAACAGATACGCAGTATTTT	TRBD1	few	TRBV7-9	TRBJ2-3
CASSNNRGGGNEQFF	TGTGCCAGCAGCAATAACAGGGGCGGAGGGAATGAGCAGTTCTTC	-	-	TRBV6-5	TRBJ2-1
CASSVPGQGGETQYF	TGTGCCAGCAGCGTCCCGGGACAGGGAGGGGAGACCCAGTACTTC	TRBD1	-	TRBV7-9	TRBJ2-5
CASSLLQGSYEQYF	TGTGCCAGCAGTTTACTACAGGGATCCTACGAGCAGTACTTC	-	-	TRBV28	TRBJ2-7
CASRPNRALREAFF	TGTGCCAGCAGACCTAACAGGGCCCTACGTGAAGCTTTCTTT	-	-	TRBV27	TRBJ1-1
CASSSRGGKDTQYF	TGTGCCAGCAGTTCTCGGGGAGGGAAAGATACGCAGTATTTT	TRBD2	-	TRBV28	TRBJ2-3
CASSTDRLAYEQYF	TGTGCCAGCAGTACGGACAGGTTGGCCTACGAGCAGTACTTC	TRBD1	-	TRBV6-5	TRBJ2-7
CASRILGQAVYEQYF	TGTGCCAGCAGAATACTGGGACAGGCGGTCTACGAGCAGTACTTC	TRBD1	-	TRBV28	TRBJ2-7
CAWSKETGISYNEQFF	TGTGCCTGGAGTAAAGAAACGGGGATCTCCTACAATGAGCAGTTCTTC	-	-	TRBV30	TRBJ2-1
CASSLVGTSSSYEQYF	TGTGCCAGCAGCTTAGTAGGGACTAGTAGCTCCTACGAGCAGTACTTC	TRBD2	-	TRBV7-2	TRBJ2-7
CASSLRTGDTEAFF	TGCGCCAGCAGCTTAAGAACAGGGGACACTGAAGCTTTCTTT	TRBD1	-	TRBV5-1	TRBJ1-1
CAWRRGGGDYGYTF	TGTGCCTGGAGGAGGGGAGGGGGGGACTATGGCTACACCTTC	-	-	TRBV30	TRBJ1-2
CASRRNRESYEQYF	TGTGCCAGCAGAAGAAACAGGGAGTCCTACGAGCAGTACTTC	-	-	TRBV6-5	TRBJ2-7
CASSPDRGGQPQHF	TGTGCCAGCTCACCAGACAGGGGTGGGCAGCCCCAGCATTTT	TRBD1	-	TRBV18	TRBJ1-5
CASSEAAGGPGEQYF	TGTGCCAGCAGTGAAGCGGCGGGAGGGCCGGGTGAGCAGTACTTC	TRBD2	-	TRBV6-1	TRBJ2-7
CASSSSRTGQGRETQYF	TGTGCCAGCAGCTCCTCCCGGACAGGTCAGGGGAGAGAGACCCAGTACTTC	TRBD1	-	TRBV13	TRBJ2-5